This T cell receptor (beta chain) came from a study of cytomegalovirus exposure and HLA in healthy donors. Across the study: Tens of millions of unique TCRs from HLA-typed donors were held in an early data release.

The PCR was carried out with 60 Vbeta primers and 13 Jbeta primers. Some clones are missing from TCRdb's copy, which holds only in-frame ones; the method was immunoSEQ multiplex PCR. Here the sample table reports about 170,000 clones. Comment on this clone: The target antigen is unknown.

General study findings and limits: One variant, a missense change in DCLRE1C, was linked in a later analysis to TCR beta V- and J-gene trimming. Being productive about 87% or about 30% of the time was typical of most TCR beta V segments in an earlier analysis.

CDR3 length: 15 residues. The germline CDR1 and CDR2 sequences are SSHAT and FNYEAQ (reference sequence). Trimming shortened V by 5 bases and J by 4 bases, and 17 bases separated the two germline ends. The sequenced sample was PBMCs. The clonotype was recovered from a woman younger than 30 in good health and CMV-seropositive. The chain couples TRBV7-7 to TRBJ2-5; D remains ambiguous. CDR3 residues: CASSPGRNWRETQYF. For the CDR3, the DNA is TGTGCCAGCAGCCCCGGCCGGAATTGGAGAGAGACCCAGTACTTC.